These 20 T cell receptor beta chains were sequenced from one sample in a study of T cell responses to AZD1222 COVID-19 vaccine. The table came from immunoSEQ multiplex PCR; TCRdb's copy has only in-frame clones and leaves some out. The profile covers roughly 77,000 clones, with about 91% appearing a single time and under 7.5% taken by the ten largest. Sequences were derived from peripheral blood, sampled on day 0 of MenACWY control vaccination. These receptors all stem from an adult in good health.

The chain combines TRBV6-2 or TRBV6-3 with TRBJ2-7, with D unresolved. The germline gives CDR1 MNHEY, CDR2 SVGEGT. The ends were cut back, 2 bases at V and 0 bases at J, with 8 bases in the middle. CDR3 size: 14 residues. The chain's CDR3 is CASSYPVSSYEQYF. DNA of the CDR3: TGTGCCAGCAGTTACCCGGTTAGCTCCTACGAGCAGTACTTC.

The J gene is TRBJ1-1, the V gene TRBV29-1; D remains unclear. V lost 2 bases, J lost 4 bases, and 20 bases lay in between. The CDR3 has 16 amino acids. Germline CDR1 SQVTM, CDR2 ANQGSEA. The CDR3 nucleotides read TGCAGCGTTGAACGTGTCACGGTTACCTATCGCACTGAAGCTTTCTTT. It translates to CSVERVTVTYRTEAFF.

CDR3 amino acids: CASGTKTNTGELFF. CDR3 DNA: TGTGCCAGCGGGACAAAGACGAACACCGGGGAGCTGTTTTTT. The V and J genes are TRBV28 and TRBJ2-2; maybe TRBD1 (6 bases). This CDR3 is 14 amino acids long. The V gene's germline CDR1 is MDHEN and CDR2 SYDVKM. The germline V and J ends were trimmed by 8 bases and 0 bases, with 10 bases remaining between them.

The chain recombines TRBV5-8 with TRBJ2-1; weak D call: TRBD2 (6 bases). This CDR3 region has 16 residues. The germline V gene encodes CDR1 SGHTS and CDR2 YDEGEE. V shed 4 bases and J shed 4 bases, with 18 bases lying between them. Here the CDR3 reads CASSGYGRSGYNEQFF. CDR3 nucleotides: TGTGCCAGCAGCGGTTACGGGAGATCCGGTTACAATGAGCAGTTCTTC. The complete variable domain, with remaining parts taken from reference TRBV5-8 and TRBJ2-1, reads EAGVTQSPTHLIKTRGQQATLRCSPISGHTSVYWYQQALGLGLQFLLWYDEGEERNRGNFPPRFSGRQFPNYSSELNVNALELEDSALYLCASSGYGRSGYNEQFFGPGTRLTVL.

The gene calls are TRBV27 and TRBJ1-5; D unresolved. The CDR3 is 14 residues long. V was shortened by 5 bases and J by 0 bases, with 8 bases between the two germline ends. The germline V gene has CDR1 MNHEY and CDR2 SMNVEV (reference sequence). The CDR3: CASSQGSSNQPQHF. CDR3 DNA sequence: TGTGCCAGCAGTCAAGGGAGTAGCAATCAGCCCCAGCATTTT.

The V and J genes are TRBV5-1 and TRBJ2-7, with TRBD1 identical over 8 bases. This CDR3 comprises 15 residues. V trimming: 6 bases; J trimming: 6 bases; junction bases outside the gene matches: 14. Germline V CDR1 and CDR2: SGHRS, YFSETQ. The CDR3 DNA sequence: TGCGCCAGCACGTACGTAGGACAGGGCGTCTCCGAGCAGTACTTC. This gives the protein CASTYVGQGVSEQYF.

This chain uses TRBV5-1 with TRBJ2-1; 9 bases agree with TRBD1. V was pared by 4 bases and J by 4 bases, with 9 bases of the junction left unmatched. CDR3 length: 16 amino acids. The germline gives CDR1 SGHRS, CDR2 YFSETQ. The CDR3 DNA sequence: TGCGCCAGCAGCCCCACCGGGGACAGGGATTACAATGAGCAGTTCTTC. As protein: CASSPTGDRDYNEQFF.

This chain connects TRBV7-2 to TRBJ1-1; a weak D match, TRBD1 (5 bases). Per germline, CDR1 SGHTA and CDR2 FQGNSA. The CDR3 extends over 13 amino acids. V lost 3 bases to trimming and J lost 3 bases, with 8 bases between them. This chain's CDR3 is CASSFATDTEAFF. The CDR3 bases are TGTGCCAGCAGCTTTGCGACAGACACTGAAGCTTTCTTT.

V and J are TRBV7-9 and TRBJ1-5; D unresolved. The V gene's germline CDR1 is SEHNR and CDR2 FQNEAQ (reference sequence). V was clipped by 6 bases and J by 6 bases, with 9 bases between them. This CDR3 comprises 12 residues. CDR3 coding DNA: TGTGCCAGCAGTTCGGATTTTCAGCCCCAGCATTTT. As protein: CASSSDFQPQHF.

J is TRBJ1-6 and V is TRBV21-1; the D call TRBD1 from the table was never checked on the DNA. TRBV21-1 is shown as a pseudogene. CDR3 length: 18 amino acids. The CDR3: CASSKARKGVGNNSPLHF. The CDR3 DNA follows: TGTGCCAGCAGCAAAGCGAGGAAAGGGGTAGGGAATAATTCACCCCTCCACTTT.

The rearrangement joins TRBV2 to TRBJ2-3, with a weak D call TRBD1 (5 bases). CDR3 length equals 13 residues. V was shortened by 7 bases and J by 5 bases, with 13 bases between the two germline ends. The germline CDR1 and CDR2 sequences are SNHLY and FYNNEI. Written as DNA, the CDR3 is TGTGCCAGCAACGACGTGGGGCAAGATACGCAGTATTTT. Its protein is CASNDVGQDTQYF.

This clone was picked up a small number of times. The chain's CDR3 is CASSLRTGASGNTIYF. CDR3 nucleotide sequence: TGTGCCAGCAGCTTAAGGACAGGCGCCTCTGGAAACACCATATATTTT. The V call is TRBV7-2, the J call TRBJ1-3, with 7 bases identical to TRBD1. Germline CDR1 and CDR2: SGHTA and FQGNSA. The CDR3 contains 16 residues. V gave up 2 bases and J gave up 0 bases; unmatched junction bases: 4.

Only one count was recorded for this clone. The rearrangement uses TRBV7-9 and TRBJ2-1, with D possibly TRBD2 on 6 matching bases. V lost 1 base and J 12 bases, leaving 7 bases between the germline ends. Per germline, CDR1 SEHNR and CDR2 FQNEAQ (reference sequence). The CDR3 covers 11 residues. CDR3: CASSLEGGQFF. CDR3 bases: TGTGCCAGCAGCTTAGAGGGAGGGCAGTTCTTC.

The CDR3 DNA sequence: TGTGCCAGCAGCCAGCTAGCCGTCGGAGATACGCAGTATTTT. It encodes CASSQLAVGDTQYF. This chain links TRBV14 with TRBJ2-3, with D maybe TRBD2 (5 bases). V was pared by 3 bases and J by 5 bases, with 12 bases between. This CDR3 comprises 14 residues. CDR1 is SGHDN and CDR2 is FVKESK in the germline V gene.

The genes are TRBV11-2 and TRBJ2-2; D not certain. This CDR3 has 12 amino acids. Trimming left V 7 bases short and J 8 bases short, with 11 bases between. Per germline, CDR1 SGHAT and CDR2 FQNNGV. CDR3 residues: CASTSEKGELFF. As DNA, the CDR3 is TGTGCCAGCACCTCAGAGAAAGGGGAGCTGTTTTTT.

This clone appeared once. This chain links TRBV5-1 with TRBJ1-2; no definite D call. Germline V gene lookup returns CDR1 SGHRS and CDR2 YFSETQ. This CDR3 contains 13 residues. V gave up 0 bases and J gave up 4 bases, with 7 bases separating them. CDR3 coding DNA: TGCGCCAGCAGCTTGGACGGGATCTATGGCTACACCTTC. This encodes CASSLDGIYGYTF.

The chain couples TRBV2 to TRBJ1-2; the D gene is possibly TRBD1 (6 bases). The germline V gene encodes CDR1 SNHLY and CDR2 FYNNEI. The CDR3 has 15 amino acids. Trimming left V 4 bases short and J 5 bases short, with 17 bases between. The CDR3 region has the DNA TGTGCCAGCAGTGGCCGGGACAAGGACGGGTATGGCTACACCTTC. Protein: CASSGRDKDGYGYTF.

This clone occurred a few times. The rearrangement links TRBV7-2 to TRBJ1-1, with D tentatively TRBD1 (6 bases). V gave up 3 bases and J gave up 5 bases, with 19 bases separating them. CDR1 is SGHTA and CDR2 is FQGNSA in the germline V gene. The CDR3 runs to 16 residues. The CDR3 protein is CASSFVQGSSRTEAFF. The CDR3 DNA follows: TGTGCCAGCAGCTTTGTTCAGGGGTCGAGTCGTACTGAAGCTTTCTTT.

CDR3 region: CASSERRAFKNTEAFF. The CDR3 bases are TGTGCCAGCAGCGAAAGACGAGCATTCAAGAACACTGAAGCTTTCTTT. This chain connects TRBV2 to TRBJ1-1, with unresolved D. Germline V lookup: CDR1 SNHLY, CDR2 FYNNEI. The CDR3 extends over 16 amino acids. Trimming shortened V by 6 bases and J by 1 base, and 18 bases separated the two germline ends.

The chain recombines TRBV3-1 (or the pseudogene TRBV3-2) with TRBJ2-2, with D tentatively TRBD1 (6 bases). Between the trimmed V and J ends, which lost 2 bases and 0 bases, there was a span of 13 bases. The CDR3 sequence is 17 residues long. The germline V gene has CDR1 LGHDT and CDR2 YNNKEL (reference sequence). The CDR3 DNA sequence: TGTGCCAGCAGCCAACTGGGGGCATTGTCGAACACCGGGGAGCTGTTTTTT. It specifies CASSQLGALSNTGELFF.